A single sample is the source of the 11 T cell receptor beta chains below, sequenced in a study of blood T cell repertoires in COVID-19. Assay used: immunoSEQ multiplex PCR; TCRdb lists only in-frame clones, some missing. The sample gives 60,000 to 65,000 clones, about 73% of which show up once; roughly 28% is in the top ten. The sequenced sample consisted of peripheral blood. The receptors were sampled from a woman of 80 years or more with acute or convalescent COVID-19.

By sample fraction, this clone is medium-sized (0.01 to 0.1%). V is TRBV24-1 and J is TRBJ2-3; maybe TRBD2 (6 bases). Germline V CDR1 and CDR2: KGHDR, SFDVKD. The germline V and J ends were trimmed by 0 bases and 6 bases, with 15 bases remaining between them. CDR3 length: 16 amino acids. CDR3 loop: CATSDLLGSPSDTQYF. The CDR3 bases are TGTGCCACCAGTGATTTGCTCGGGAGCCCCTCCGATACGCAGTATTTT.

This rearrangement joins TRBV13 to TRBJ2-1, with D possibly being TRBD2 (6 bases). This CDR3 region has 15 residues. The germline V gene encodes CDR1 PRHDT and CDR2 FYEKMQ (reference sequence). V dropped 4 bases and J dropped 2 bases, with 12 bases sitting between them. The CDR3 DNA follows: TGTGCCAGCAGCTGGGACTCGGGCGCCTACAATGAGCAGTTCTTC. Translating it yields CASSWDSGAYNEQFF. Based on the CDR3 plus reference TRBV13 and TRBJ2-1, the full variable domain is AAGVIQSPRHLIKEKRETATLKCYPIPRHDTVYWYQQGPGQDPQFLISFYEKMQSDKGSIPDRFSAQQFSDYHSELNMSSLELGDSALYFCASSWDSGAYNEQFFGPGTRLTVL.

This clone was counted between two and nine times. CDR3 amino acids: CAISEAVLAGNTEAFF. The CDR3 DNA sequence: TGTGCCATCAGTGAGGCGGTGCTAGCCGGGAACACTGAAGCTTTCTTT. The J gene is TRBJ1-1, the V gene TRBV10-3; unclear D gene. V gave up 2 bases and J gave up 1 base, with 14 bases separating them. CDR1 and CDR2 (germline): ENHRY, SYGVKD. CDR3 length: 16 amino acids.

The chain's CDR3 is CASSIGDGYNEQFF. The CDR3 DNA is TGTGCCAGTAGTATCGGAGACGGTTACAATGAGCAGTTCTTC. The chain recombines TRBV19 with TRBJ2-1, with D unresolved. Germline V gene sequence: CDR1 LNHDA, CDR2 SQIVND (reference sequence). The CDR3 runs to 14 residues. Trimming left V 3 bases short and J 4 bases short, with 10 bases between.

This chain connects TRBV5-1 to TRBJ2-6; 9 bases agree with TRBD1. Germline-derived CDR1 and CDR2 are SGHRS and YFSETQ. The V and J ends lost 4 bases and 2 bases, in that order; junction bases with no gene match: 7. The CDR3 spans 17 residues. The CDR3 DNA is TGCGCCAGCAGCACCACAGGGGGCGCGGCTGGGGCCAACGTCCTGACTTTC. Protein product: CASSTTGGAAGANVLTF. The full variable domain, in which reference TRBV5-1 and TRBJ2-6 provide the parts outside the CDR3, is KAGVTQTPRYLIKTRGQQVTLSCSPISGHRSVSWYQQTPGQGLQFLFEYFSETQRNKGNFPGRFSGRQFSNSRSEMNVSTLELGDSALYLCASSTTGGAAGANVLTFGAGSRLTVL.

The chain combines TRBV24-1 with TRBJ2-2; D uncertain. Germline CDR1 reads KGHDR; CDR2 reads SFDVKD. The CDR3 is 14 residues long. With 0 bases removed from V and 7 bases from J, the gap between germline ends came to 8 bases. The CDR3 reads CATSDLQVGGELFF. CDR3 nucleotide sequence: TGTGCCACCAGTGATTTGCAGGTGGGCGGGGAGCTGTTTTTT.

This chain joins TRBV6-2 or TRBV6-3 and TRBJ2-1; D is unresolved. The CDR3 consists of 11 residues. Trimming took 5 bases from V and 7 from J, leaving 6 bases between them. Germline V lookup: CDR1 MNHEY, CDR2 SVGEGT. The CDR3 DNA sequence: TGTGCCAGCAGTACCCGGAATGAGCAGTTCTTC. It specifies CASSTRNEQFF.

The chain employs TRBV3-1 (or the pseudogene TRBV3-2) and TRBJ2-7; D unresolved. Germline CDR1 and CDR2: LGHDT and YNNKEL (reference sequence). Deletions cut 0 bases from V and 7 bases from J, with 7 bases between. The CDR3 is 12 residues long. In DNA, the CDR3 is TGTGCCAGCAGCCAAGACAGGTGGGAGCAGTACTTC. Encoded protein: CASSQDRWEQYF.

The chain couples TRBV5-4 to TRBJ2-1; a possible D gene is TRBD1 (6 bases). This CDR3 has 16 amino acids. In germline, CDR1 is SGHNT, CDR2 YYREEE (reference sequence). Trimming removed 4 bases from V and 1 base from J, with 15 bases in between. This chain's CDR3 is CASSPPRGQSYNEQFF. The DNA of the CDR3 is TGTGCCAGCAGCCCTCCCCGTGGACAGTCCTACAATGAGCAGTTCTTC.

The sample holds a few counts of this clone. The V call is TRBV19, the J call TRBJ1-5; D is undetermined. This CDR3 has 13 residues. The V end was cut by 5 bases, the J end by 4 bases, with 9 bases between. CDR1 is LNHDA, CDR2 SQIVND, per germline (reference sequence). The CDR3 sequence is CASSAGPNQPQHF. In DNA, the CDR3 is TGTGCCAGTAGTGCGGGTCCTAATCAGCCCCAGCATTTT.

This chain joins TRBV5-1 and TRBJ1-1; D is possibly TRBD1 (5 bases). CDR1 SGHRS and CDR2 YFSETQ come from the germline V gene. The CDR3 covers 14 residues. The germline V and J ends were trimmed by 0 bases and 1 base, with 7 bases remaining between them. The CDR3 DNA reads TGCGCCAGCAGCTTGGCTGACAGGAACACTGAAGCTTTCTTT. Translated: CASSLADRNTEAFF. The full variable domain, with the rest looked up from reference TRBV5-1 and TRBJ1-1, is KAGVTQTPRYLIKTRGQQVTLSCSPISGHRSVSWYQQTPGQGLQFLFEYFSETQRNKGNFPGRFSGRQFSNSRSEMNVSTLELGDSALYLCASSLADRNTEAFFGQGTRLTVV.